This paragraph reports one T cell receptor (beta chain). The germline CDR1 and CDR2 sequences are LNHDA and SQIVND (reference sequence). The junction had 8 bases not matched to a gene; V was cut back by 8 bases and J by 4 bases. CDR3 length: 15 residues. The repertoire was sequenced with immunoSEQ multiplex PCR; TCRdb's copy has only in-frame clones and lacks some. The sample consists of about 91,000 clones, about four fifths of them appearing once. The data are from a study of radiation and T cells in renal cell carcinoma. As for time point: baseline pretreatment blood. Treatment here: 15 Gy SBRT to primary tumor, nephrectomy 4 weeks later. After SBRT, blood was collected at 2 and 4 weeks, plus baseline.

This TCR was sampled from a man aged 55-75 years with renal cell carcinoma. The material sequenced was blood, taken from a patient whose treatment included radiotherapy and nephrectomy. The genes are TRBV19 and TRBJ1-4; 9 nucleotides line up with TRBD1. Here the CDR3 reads CASQLPGQGNEKLFF. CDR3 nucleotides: TGTGCCAGTCAGTTGCCGGGACAGGGTAATGAAAAACTGTTTTTT.